This T cell receptor (beta chain) was identified in a study of blood T cell repertoires in COVID-19. Profiled with immunoSEQ multiplex PCR; TCRdb holds only in-frame clones, not every one. The sample lists some 420,000 clones; 80% to 90% were seen once. Germline V lookup: CDR1 DFQATT, CDR2 SNEGSKA (reference sequence). Trimming at V came to 3 bases and at J to 5 bases, leaving 5 bases not matched to a gene. The CDR3 consists of 14 residues. The TCR originated in a man aged 25 to 40 who had recovered from COVID-19. The rearrangement joins TRBV20-1 to TRBJ2-3; 10 bases map to TRBD2. The sequenced sample consisted of PBMCs or T cells enriched from blood (not recorded which). The CDR3 nucleotides read TGCAGTGCTAGTGTCAGCGGGAGGGGAGATACGCAGTATTTT. This gives the protein CSASVSGRGDTQYF.